The rows below give T cell receptor beta chains drawn from one sample of a study of response to subunit inactivated influenza vaccine. TCRdb reprocessed the RT-PCR reads with MiXCR, giving one entry per CDR3 protein. The sample has 500,000 to 550,000 distinct CDR3 sequences, approximately 7.3% seen once. The sample was PBMCs from blood, taken less than 25 months after vaccination. The receptor set was obtained from a man aged 45 to 75 who received an inactivated influenza vaccine. Both conserved end residues are part of each CDR3. The order of the fields is J gene, V gene, clone size, D gene, CDR3 protein, CDR3 DNA. D genes are given only for firm matches. The listing skips clone size in some rows; elsewhere it reads once, few, many or a size class.

j_gene: TRBJ2-3; v_gene: TRBV20-1; abundance: many; d_gene: .; CDR3aa: CSARAGSRTDTQYF; CDR3nt: TGCAGTGCTAGAGCCGGGAGCCGCACAGATACGCAGTATTTT
j_gene: TRBJ1-1; v_gene: TRBV7-2; abundance: many; d_gene: .; CDR3aa: CASSLSTEAFF; CDR3nt: TGTGCCAGCAGCCTGTCAACGGAGGCTTTCTTT
j_gene: TRBJ2-7; v_gene: TRBV12-3/TRBV12-4; abundance: many; d_gene: .; CDR3aa: CASSLGPDEQYF; CDR3nt: TGTGCCAGCAGTTTGGGACCGGACGAGCAGTACTTC
j_gene: TRBJ2-1; v_gene: TRBV20-1; abundance: few; d_gene: .; CDR3aa: CSASRGLSYNEQFF; CDR3nt: TGCAGTGCTAGCCGGGGACTCTCCTACAATGAGCAGTTCTTC
j_gene: TRBJ1-5; v_gene: TRBV27; abundance: many; d_gene: TRBD1; CDR3aa: CASRPTSGGWQPQHF; CDR3nt: TGTGCCAGCAGACCTACCTCAGGGGGCTGGCAGCCCCAGCATTTT
j_gene: TRBJ2-5; v_gene: TRBV9; abundance: .; d_gene: .; CDR3aa: CASSVHLQETQYF; CDR3nt: TGTGCCAGCAGCGTCCACTTGCAAGAGACCCAGTACTTC
j_gene: TRBJ1-4; v_gene: TRBV12-3/TRBV12-4; abundance: few; d_gene: .; CDR3aa: CASSLTGAGEKLFF; CDR3nt: TGTGCCAGCAGTTTGACAGGAGCGGGTGAAAAACTGTTTTTT
j_gene: TRBJ2-7; v_gene: TRBV11-2; abundance: few; d_gene: .; CDR3aa: CASSLDQTSYEQYF; CDR3nt: TGTGCCAGCAGCTTAGATCAGACCAGCTACGAGCAGTACTTC
j_gene: TRBJ1-6; v_gene: TRBV11-2; abundance: many; d_gene: .; CDR3aa: CASSLGYGGKTPLHF; CDR3nt: TGTGCCAGCAGCTTAGGGTACGGGGGCAAGACACCCCTCCACTTT
j_gene: TRBJ2-5; v_gene: TRBV5-1; abundance: many; d_gene: .; CDR3aa: CASSLERMSQETQYF; CDR3nt: TGCGCCAGCAGCTTGGAGCGTATGTCACAAGAGACCCAGTACTTC
j_gene: TRBJ2-7; v_gene: TRBV18; abundance: .; d_gene: .; CDR3aa: CASSPGSSSSYEQYF; CDR3nt: TGTGCCAGCTCACCCGGGTCTAGCTCCTCCTACGAGCAGTACTTC
j_gene: TRBJ1-2; v_gene: TRBV7-9; abundance: few; d_gene: TRBD1; CDR3aa: CASSLASGQGTNGYTF; CDR3nt: TGTGCCAGCAGCTTAGCTTCCGGACAGGGGACCAATGGCTACACCTTC
j_gene: TRBJ2-1; v_gene: TRBV6-2/TRBV6-3; abundance: .; d_gene: .; CDR3aa: CASRDIHEQFF; CDR3nt: TGTGCCAGCCGGGACATCCATGAGCAGTTCTTC
j_gene: TRBJ2-2; v_gene: TRBV11-1; abundance: .; d_gene: TRBD1; CDR3aa: CASSLEGQGRGGGELFF; CDR3nt: TGTGCCAGCAGCTTAGAGGGACAGGGAAGAGGTGGCGGGGAGCTGTTTTTT
j_gene: TRBJ2-1; v_gene: TRBV7-2; abundance: .; d_gene: .; CDR3aa: CASSFASHEQFF; CDR3nt: TGTGCCAGCAGCTTTGCCTCCCATGAGCAGTTCTTC
j_gene: TRBJ2-4; v_gene: TRBV20-1; abundance: .; d_gene: TRBD2; CDR3aa: CSAPGGPPNIQYF; CDR3nt: TGCAGTGCTCCGGGGGGGCCGCCAAACATTCAGTACTTC
j_gene: TRBJ2-6; v_gene: TRBV9; abundance: .; d_gene: .; CDR3aa: CASSVNPSGANVLTF; CDR3nt: TGTGCCAGCAGCGTAAACCCCTCTGGGGCCAACGTCCTGACTTTC
j_gene: TRBJ2-7; v_gene: TRBV7-7; abundance: few; d_gene: TRBD2; CDR3aa: CASSPLGSGSGGEQYF; CDR3nt: TGTGCCAGCAGCCCACTGGGTAGCGGGTCTGGGGGCGAGCAGTACTTC
j_gene: TRBJ2-7; v_gene: TRBV11-1; abundance: few; d_gene: .; CDR3aa: CASSSYRDSYEQYF; CDR3nt: TGTGCCAGCAGCTCGTATAGGGACTCCTACGAGCAGTACTTC
j_gene: TRBJ2-3; v_gene: TRBV20-1; abundance: .; d_gene: TRBD2; CDR3aa: CSAAGLAGRGQYF; CDR3nt: TGCAGTGCTGCGGGACTAGCGGGGAGGGGGCAGTATTTT
j_gene: TRBJ1-1; v_gene: TRBV15; abundance: .; d_gene: TRBD1; CDR3aa: CATSRGDRGGTEAFF; CDR3nt: TGTGCCACCAGCAGAGGGGACAGGGGAGGTACTGAAGCTTTCTTT
j_gene: TRBJ2-3; v_gene: TRBV30; abundance: .; d_gene: .; CDR3aa: CAWSPLGEGVKTDTQYF; CDR3nt: TGTGCCTGGAGCCCCCTCGGCGAGGGGGTAAAGACAGATACGCAGTATTTT
j_gene: TRBJ2-7; v_gene: TRBV2; abundance: many; d_gene: .; CDR3aa: CASSQDTSHLYEQYF; CDR3nt: TGTGCCAGCAGTCAGGACACGAGCCATCTATACGAGCAGTACTTC
j_gene: TRBJ1-2; v_gene: TRBV5-1; abundance: few; d_gene: .; CDR3aa: CASSPDSNSGYTF; CDR3nt: TGCGCCAGCAGCCCGGACAGTAACAGTGGCTACACCTTC
j_gene: TRBJ1-2; v_gene: TRBV19; abundance: many; d_gene: .; CDR3aa: CASHQGNYGPNYGYTF; CDR3nt: TGTGCCAGTCATCAGGGAAACTACGGACCTAACTATGGCTACACCTTC
j_gene: TRBJ1-4; v_gene: TRBV10-3; abundance: .; d_gene: .; CDR3aa: CAISDLSGSSEKLFF; CDR3nt: TGTGCCATCAGTGACCTTTCAGGGTCGTCAGAAAAACTGTTTTTT
j_gene: TRBJ2-3; v_gene: TRBV7-9; abundance: many; d_gene: TRBD2; CDR3aa: CASSLSASGYTDTQYF; CDR3nt: TGTGCCAGCAGCTTATCGGCTAGCGGGTACACAGATACGCAGTATTTT
j_gene: TRBJ1-1; v_gene: TRBV4-3; abundance: few; d_gene: .; CDR3aa: CASSPGGTPNTEAFF; CDR3nt: TGCGCCAGCAGCCCTGGAGGGACACCGAACACTGAAGCTTTCTTT
j_gene: TRBJ2-1; v_gene: TRBV6-2/TRBV6-3; abundance: few; d_gene: TRBD2; CDR3aa: CASSIAGAPSYNEQFF; CDR3nt: TGTGCCAGCAGTATAGCGGGGGCCCCCTCCTACAATGAGCAGTTCTTC
j_gene: TRBJ2-1; v_gene: TRBV5-1; abundance: few; d_gene: TRBD1; CDR3aa: CASGTSLDRGLSYNEQFF; CDR3nt: TGCGCCAGCGGAACATCCTTGGACAGGGGGCTCTCCTACAATGAGCAGTTCTTC
j_gene: TRBJ2-1; v_gene: TRBV15; abundance: .; d_gene: .; CDR3aa: CATSREGWGGDEQFF; CDR3nt: TGTGCCACCAGCAGAGAGGGGTGGGGAGGCGATGAGCAGTTCTTC
j_gene: TRBJ2-6; v_gene: TRBV18; abundance: few; d_gene: .; CDR3aa: CASSPQQGASGANVLTF; CDR3nt: TGTGCCAGCTCACCCCAGCAGGGAGCTTCCGGGGCCAACGTCCTGACTTTC
j_gene: TRBJ2-7; v_gene: TRBV28; abundance: .; d_gene: .; CDR3aa: CASSLLRLSYEQYF; CDR3nt: TGTGCCAGCAGTTTACTCCGGTTGTCCTACGAGCAGTACTTC
j_gene: TRBJ1-6; v_gene: TRBV25-1; abundance: .; d_gene: .; CDR3aa: CASSGDKNSPLHF; CDR3nt: TGTGCCAGCAGTGGGGACAAGAATTCACCCCTCCACTTT
j_gene: TRBJ2-1; v_gene: TRBV9; abundance: .; d_gene: TRBD2; CDR3aa: CASSVSGDGGFEQFF; CDR3nt: TGTGCCAGCAGCGTTAGCGGGGATGGAGGATTCGAGCAGTTCTTC
j_gene: TRBJ2-5; v_gene: TRBV18; abundance: many; d_gene: .; CDR3aa: CASSHIPSETQYF; CDR3nt: TGTGCCAGCTCTCACATTCCCTCAGAGACCCAGTACTTC
j_gene: TRBJ2-3; v_gene: TRBV7-8; abundance: few; d_gene: .; CDR3aa: CASSSKRAARTDTQYF; CDR3nt: TGTGCCAGCAGCTCCAAGCGCGCCGCCCGCACAGATACGCAGTATTTT
j_gene: TRBJ2-7; v_gene: TRBV5-6; abundance: many; d_gene: TRBD2; CDR3aa: CASSFSLLAGETYEQYF; CDR3nt: TGTGCCAGCAGCTTTTCCCTTCTAGCGGGAGAGACCTACGAGCAGTACTTC
j_gene: TRBJ1-1; v_gene: TRBV5-1; abundance: .; d_gene: .; CDR3aa: CASSLEQGNTEAFF; CDR3nt: TGCGCCAGCAGCTTGGAACAGGGCAACACTGAAGCTTTCTTT
j_gene: TRBJ2-1; v_gene: TRBV5-5; abundance: .; d_gene: TRBD1; CDR3aa: CASSPLLGGTEQFF; CDR3nt: TGTGCCAGCAGCCCGCTATTAGGGGGCACTGAGCAGTTCTTC
j_gene: TRBJ1-6; v_gene: TRBV12-3/TRBV12-4; abundance: .; d_gene: .; CDR3aa: CASSPSQSGASPLHF; CDR3nt: TGTGCCAGCAGTCCCTCTCAGAGCGGAGCTTCACCCCTCCACTTT
j_gene: TRBJ1-1; v_gene: TRBV4-3; abundance: many; d_gene: .; CDR3aa: CASSQAGDTEAFF; CDR3nt: TGCGCCAGCAGCCAAGCAGGGGACACTGAAGCTTTCTTT
j_gene: TRBJ1-6; v_gene: TRBV5-1; abundance: many; d_gene: .; CDR3aa: CASSSGHQNSPLHF; CDR3nt: TGCGCCAGCAGTTCGGGGCATCAAAATTCACCCCTCCACTTT
j_gene: TRBJ2-1; v_gene: TRBV12-3/TRBV12-4; abundance: few; d_gene: .; CDR3aa: CASSLGGTSGQFF; CDR3nt: TGTGCCAGCAGTTTGGGAGGGACATCGGGGCAGTTCTTC